Following are 27 T cell receptor beta chains from one sample sequenced in a study of vaccination and CD4 T cells after COVID-19. Treatment meaning: approximately 9-day PBMC culture with coronavirus spike peptide pools or control peptides (ViraFEST assay). At the Johns Hopkins FTIC core, DNA taken from cultured CD4+ T cells was sequenced by way of the Oncomine TCR Beta short-read assay. TCRdb reprocessed the PCR reads with MiXCR, giving one entry per CDR3 protein. The sample includes 8,500 to 14,000 distinct CDR3 sequences, roughly two fifths seen only once; the top ten take 25% to 35%. No cognate antigen is known for these TCRs. The source material was CD4+ T cells from blood, cultured in vitro. These TCRs come from a human donor who had recovered from COVID-19.

The CDR3 here is CSARFNSNQPQHF. The CDR3 DNA sequence: TGCAGTGCTAGATTTAATAGCAATCAGCCCCAGCATTTT. The chain carries TRBV20-1 and TRBJ1-5; D is unresolved. Trimming shortened V by 2 bases and J by 0 bases, and 5 bases separated the two germline ends. The CDR3 is 13 amino acids. In germline, CDR1 is DFQATT, CDR2 SNEGSKA (reference sequence).

CDR3 DNA: TGTGCCAGCAGTTCAACGTCGAACACTGAAGCTTTCTTT. It yields the protein CASSSTSNTEAFF. The rearrangement uses TRBV27 and TRBJ1-1; D is unclear. The V end was cut by 4 bases, the J end by 1 base, with 7 bases between. CDR1 and CDR2 from the germline V gene are MNHEY and SMNVEV (reference sequence). The CDR3 contains 13 residues.

This clonotype was recorded once. This sequence joins TRBV7-2 and TRBJ1-2, with D possibly TRBD1 on 5 matching bases. The CDR3 spans 13 residues. Germline CDR1 reads SGHTA; CDR2 reads FQGNSA. The V gene lost 5 bases and the J gene lost 7 bases, with 14 bases spanning the gap. The CDR3 loop reads CASSQDSTGGYTF. The CDR3 DNA is TGTGCCAGCAGCCAAGACAGTACCGGTGGCTACACCTTC.

The chain couples TRBV19 to TRBJ1-2; no firm D call. Trimming stripped 3 bases from V and 1 base from J, with 3 bases between. Germline CDR1 is LNHDA and CDR2 is SQIVND (reference sequence). The CDR3 extends over 12 amino acids. The CDR3 DNA reads TGTGCCAGTAGTATTGATAACTATGGCTACACCTTC. This codes for CASSIDNYGYTF.

The rearrangement joins TRBV6-1 to TRBJ1-1; 11 bases line up with TRBD1. Germline V gene sequence: CDR1 MNHNS, CDR2 SASEGT. V was clipped by 6 bases and J by 1 base; unmatched bases: 13. The CDR3 extends over 18 amino acids. CDR3 sequence: CASRVSPGTGGRNTEAFF. The CDR3 nucleotides are TGTGCCAGCAGGGTATCGCCCGGGACAGGGGGAAGGAACACTGAAGCTTTCTTT.

This clonotype has a handful of counts. The chain is built from TRBV5-1 and TRBJ2-3; D is undetermined. Germline V lookup: CDR1 SGHRS, CDR2 YFSETQ. The CDR3 is 14 residues long. Trimming shortened V by 0 bases and J by 0 bases, and 5 bases separated the two germline ends. The CDR3 bases are TGCGCCAGCAGCTTGGGGGGAAGCACAGATACGCAGTATTTT. Amino acids: CASSLGGSTDTQYF. The variable domain in full, completed from reference TRBV5-1 and TRBJ2-3, reads KAGVTQTPRYLIKTRGQQVTLSCSPISGHRSVSWYQQTPGQGLQFLFEYFSETQRNKGNFPGRFSGRQFSNSRSEMNVSTLELGDSALYLCASSLGGSTDTQYFGPGTRLTVL.

The rearrangement joins TRBV19 to TRBJ2-1; no clear D gene. The V gene's germline CDR1 is LNHDA and CDR2 SQIVND (reference sequence). With 5 bases removed from V and 10 bases from J, the gap between germline ends came to 18 bases. CDR3 length: 14 residues. In DNA form, the CDR3 reads TGTGCCAGTAGTCTGTTTTCGGCCTCCGGGGAGCAGTTCTTC. Translating it yields CASSLFSASGEQFF.

The J gene is TRBJ2-3, the V gene TRBV28; TRBD1 matches at 7 bases. V was pared by 5 bases and J by 2 bases, with 4 bases of the junction left unmatched. The CDR3 runs 14 residues. Germline values: CDR1 MDHEN, CDR2 SYDVKM. The CDR3 protein is CASSRQGDTDTQYF. As DNA, the CDR3 is TGTGCCAGCAGTAGACAGGGAGACACAGATACGCAGTATTTT.

In its sample, this clonotype was seen a few times. The chain combines TRBV20-1 with TRBJ2-1; D uncertain. The CDR3 covers 13 residues. V lost 1 base and J 4 bases, leaving 8 bases between the germline ends. Germline assignment: CDR1 DFQATT and CDR2 SNEGSKA (reference sequence). CDR3 sequence reads: CSARVGLYNEQFF. The CDR3 bases are TGCAGTGCTAGAGTGGGTCTTTACAATGAGCAGTTCTTC.

In its sample, this clonotype was seen a few times. This chain links TRBV2 with TRBJ1-5; 7 positions agree with TRBD1. CDR3 length: 14 amino acids. The germline gives CDR1 SNHLY, CDR2 FYNNEI. The V segment lost 3 bases and the J segment 6 bases; nucleotides outside the gene matches: 5. The CDR3 is CASSEQGGSQPQHF. CDR3 DNA: TGTGCCAGCAGTGAGCAGGGGGGAAGTCAGCCCCAGCATTTT. The variable domain in full, completed from reference TRBV2 and TRBJ1-5, reads EPEVTQTPSHQVTQMGQEVILRCVPISNHLYFYWYRQILGQKVEFLVSFYNNEISEKSEIFDDQFSVERPDGSNFTLKIRSTKLEDSAMYFCASSEQGGSQPQHFGDGTRLSIL.

This clonotype turned up a few times. The chain recombines TRBV12-3 or TRBV12-4 with TRBJ2-6, with 9 nucleotides matching TRBD1. J was trimmed by 1 base and V by 3 bases; bases with no gene match: 4. This CDR3 comprises 17 residues. Here the CDR3 DNA reads TGTGCCAGCAGTTTTACAGGGGGCTCGTCTGGGGCCAACGTCCTGACTTTC. Protein: CASSFTGGSSGANVLTF.

This clonotype was seen more than once but under ten times. V is TRBV4-2 and J is TRBJ1-4; 7 bases align to TRBD1. Germline V lookup: CDR1 LGHNA, CDR2 YNFKEQ. V gave up 1 base and J gave up 11 bases; unmatched junction bases: 4. This CDR3 has 13 amino acids. CDR3 sequence: CASSQAFRGKLFF. DNA for the CDR3: TGTGCCAGCAGCCAAGCCTTCAGGGGGAAACTGTTTTTT.

This clonotype is a singleton in its sample. The junction and the germline gene differ at one end; a read error may be behind it. V gene TRBV6-1 combines with J gene TRBJ2-1; TRBD2 matches at 9 bases. The CDR3 consists of 12 residues. The V gene's germline CDR1 is MNHNS and CDR2 SASEGT. This CDR3 reads CASSQAGGEQFF. DNA for the CDR3: TGTGCCAGCAGTCAAGCGGGGGGAGAGCAGTTCTTC.

This clonotype was recorded once. The V gene is TRBV5-1, the J gene TRBJ1-1; 8 bases are a match to TRBD1. The CDR3 has 15 residues. Trimming took 1 base from V and 2 from J; bases not matched to a gene: 4. Germline CDR1 and CDR2: SGHRS and YFSETQ. DNA of the CDR3: TGCGCCAGCAGCTTGTCGGCAGGGGGCAACACTGAAGCTTTCTTT. It translates to CASSLSAGGNTEAFF.

DNA for the CDR3: TGTGCCAGCAGCCTGCCTCGCGGGGCTAACAATGAGCAGTTCTTC. It codes for CASSLPRGANNEQFF. This rearrangement joins TRBV6-2 or TRBV6-3 to TRBJ2-1; D possibly corresponds to TRBD2 (6 bases). CDR1 MNHEY and CDR2 SVGEGT come from the germline V gene. The CDR3 is made up of 15 amino acids. The V end was cut by 6 bases, the J end by 5 bases, with 17 bases between.

The CDR3, as DNA: TGTGCCAGCGCGAGAATTGGCTACACCTTC. It is translated as CASARIGYTF. The chain is built from TRBV7-2 and TRBJ1-2; D is unclear. The CDR3 length is 10 residues. With 8 bases removed from V and 7 bases from J, the gap between germline ends came to 8 bases. In germline, CDR1 is SGHTA, CDR2 FQGNSA.

The J gene is TRBJ1-2, the V gene TRBV29-1; 7 nucleotides match TRBD1. Germline CDR1 and CDR2: SQVTM and ANQGSEA. This CDR3 region has 14 residues. Trimming took 8 bases from V and 4 from J; bases not matched to a gene: 13. This CDR3 reads CSTIRDSGAYGYTF. CDR3 bases: TGCAGCACAATCCGGGACAGTGGAGCCTATGGCTACACCTTC.

This clonotype was found a few times. The V gene is TRBV6-5, the J gene TRBJ2-1; D tentatively reads TRBD1 or TRBD2 (6 bases each). Trimming took off 2 bases at V and 5 bases at J, with 28 bases between the two ends. Germline V lookup: CDR1 MNHEY, CDR2 SVGAGI. The CDR3 is 20 amino acids. The CDR3 DNA reads TGTGCCAGCAGTTACAGACCCAGACAGGAGGGGCTACACGACAACAATGAGCAGTTCTTC. As protein: CASSYRPRQEGLHDNNEQFF.

The rearrangement joins TRBV20-1 to TRBJ2-7; TRBD1 might be the D (6 bases). V lost 3 bases to trimming and J lost 0 bases, with 18 bases between them. This CDR3 region has 16 residues. Germline loops: CDR1 DFQATT, CDR2 SNEGSKA (reference sequence). The CDR3 here is CSASESRTAYSYEQYF. In DNA, the CDR3 is TGCAGTGCTAGTGAATCTCGGACAGCCTACTCCTACGAGCAGTACTTC.

The V gene is TRBV7-9, the J gene TRBJ1-2; D unresolved. Per the germline V gene, CDR1 is SEHNR and CDR2 is FQNEAQ (reference sequence). The CDR3 covers 15 residues. With 1 base removed from V and 4 bases from J, the gap between germline ends came to 13 bases. The CDR3 sequence is CASSLVPAEVYGYTF. CDR3 DNA sequence: TGTGCCAGCAGCTTAGTCCCGGCAGAAGTCTATGGCTACACCTTC.

This chain uses TRBV20-1 with TRBJ2-7; 11 bases fit TRBD2. CDR1 and CDR2 from the germline V gene are DFQATT and SNEGSKA (reference sequence). The CDR3 has 13 residues. J was trimmed by 3 bases and V by 3 bases; bases with no gene match: 1. CDR3 DNA sequence: TGCAGTGCTAGGACTAGCGGGATCTACGAGCAGTACTTC. Amino acid sequence: CSARTSGIYEQYF.

Only a few counts were recorded for this clonotype. The rearrangement links TRBV6-1 to TRBJ1-2; D is unclear. V lost 5 bases, J lost 9 bases, and 13 bases lay in between. CDR1 MNHNS and CDR2 SASEGT come from the germline V gene. This CDR3 has 12 amino acids. The CDR3, as DNA: TGTGCCAGCAGTCCCCCAGAAGCAAGCTACACCTTC. Translating it yields CASSPPEASYTF.

The V and J genes are TRBV19 and TRBJ1-5; TRBD1 matches at 7 bases. The length of the CDR3 is 15 residues. Looked up from germline, CDR1 is LNHDA and CDR2 is SQIVND (reference sequence). The junction had 12 bases not matched to a gene; V was cut back by 10 bases and J by 3 bases. The CDR3 nucleotides read TGTGCCACCCGGAGGGGGCAGGTCGACAATCAGCCCCAGCATTTT. Protein: CATRRGQVDNQPQHF.

V usage is TRBV2 and J usage is TRBJ2-7; D is unclear. Between the trimmed V and J ends, which lost 8 bases and 4 bases, there was a span of 12 bases. This CDR3 region has 12 residues. Germline V lookup: CDR1 SNHLY, CDR2 FYNNEI. The CDR3 region has the DNA TGTGCCAGCTCAACTCTAGGTTACGAGCAGTACTTC. As protein: CASSTLGYEQYF.

The J gene is TRBJ1-2, the V gene TRBV27, with D unclear. Trimming cost V 3 bases and J 8 bases, with 16 bases left between them. This CDR3 is 14 amino acids long. CDR1 MNHEY and CDR2 SMNVEV come from the germline V gene (reference sequence). Here the CDR3 reads CASSLMSSEGGYTF. CDR3 in DNA: TGTGCCAGCAGTTTGATGTCCTCCGAGGGCGGCTACACCTTC.

The rearrangement links TRBV11-3 to TRBJ2-3; TRBD2 matches at 14 bases. The trim removed 1 base at V and 1 base at J, leaving 1 base unmatched. CDR1 is SGHNT and CDR2 is YENEEA in the germline V gene. CDR3 size: 17 residues. The CDR3 here is CASSLAGLAGGTDTQYF. CDR3 bases: TGTGCCAGCAGCTTAGCGGGACTAGCGGGGGGCACAGATACGCAGTATTTT.

The V call is TRBV12-3 or TRBV12-4, the J call TRBJ2-2; D ambiguous. This CDR3 spans 15 amino acids. V was cut by 10 bases and J by 1 base, with 16 bases left in between. CDR3 protein: CATYGPRMNTGELFF. The CDR3 DNA is TGTGCCACCTATGGCCCCCGCATGAACACCGGGGAGCTGTTTTTT.